A single sample gave rise to the 23 T cell receptor beta chains below, sequenced in a study of regulatory T cells in long-lasting Graves disease (dated by TCRdb to 2020 to 2022). The library was built by means of multiplex PCR. The data were produced on an Illumina HiSeq 4000. To build TCR beta libraries, CDR3 regions were amplified by Arm-PCR using iRepertoire HTBI primers. Clones were called with MiXCR by TCRdb after fastp trimmed the public reads at Q25, and only in-frame beta chains were retained. Under each unique CDR3 protein, matching rows form one entry showing the most common genes and DNA. This sample is represented by about 530,000 distinct CDR3 sequences; 15% to 20% of them were singletons. The ten largest make up roughly 25% of the sample. The intended sense of this specimen's time point label: newly diagnosed GD, antithyroid drugs for less than 3 months. RNA was extracted from PBMCs in TRIzol for both TCR sequencing and RNA sequencing.

The same data also went into a second study, on T cells in Graves' hyperthyroidism and ophthalmopathy.

This specimen consisted of peripheral blood mononuclear cells (PBMCs), obtained at new diagnosis, from a patient treated with antithyroid drugs. The receptor set was obtained from a middle-aged woman with Graves disease. Donor details come from another sample of the same person, matched by shared clones.

A few counts support this clonotype. V and J are TRBV24-1 and TRBJ1-5; D uncertain. The length of the CDR3 is 13 residues. Germline values: CDR1 KGHDR, CDR2 SFDVKD. The V end lost 9 bases, the J end lost 7 bases, and 15 bases lay between the germline ends. The CDR3: CATEESEYQPQHF. CDR3 in DNA: TGTGCCACCGAGGAATCAGAGTACCAGCCCCAGCATTTT.

This clonotype was observed many times. The rearrangement links TRBV27 to TRBJ1-1; the match to TRBD1 covers 8 bases. This CDR3 has 16 amino acids. The junction had 11 bases not matched to a gene; V was cut back by 0 bases and J by 8 bases. Germline V CDR1 and CDR2: MNHEY, SMNVEV (reference sequence). The CDR3 DNA reads TGTGCCAGCAGTTTATCGGGACAGGCAAGGGCCCTAGAAGCTTTCTTT. This gives the protein CASSLSGQARALEAFF.

This clonotype was observed at least ten times. The chain is built from TRBV28 and TRBJ1-4; 9 nucleotides line up with TRBD1. The V and J ends lost 6 bases and 6 bases, in that order; junction bases with no gene match: 5. The CDR3 has 14 amino acids. CDR1 is MDHEN and CDR2 is SYDVKM in the germline V gene. The CDR3 loop is CASRSGQGYEKLFF. The CDR3, as DNA: TGTGCCAGCAGGTCGGGACAGGGTTATGAAAAACTGTTTTTT.

The chain employs TRBV11-2 and TRBJ2-7; D gene uncertain. CDR3 length: 14 residues. Germline CDR1 reads SGHAT; CDR2 reads FQNNGV. V lost 5 bases, J lost 2 bases, and 13 bases lay in between. The CDR3 DNA reads TGTGCCAGCAGCCGGCAAAGATGGGCCTACGAGCAGTACTTC. This translates into CASSRQRWAYEQYF.

This clonotype was seen more than once but under ten times. The chain couples TRBV5-4 to TRBJ2-6; D is uncertain. This CDR3 has 17 residues. Germline V gene lookup returns CDR1 SGHNT and CDR2 YYREEE (reference sequence). V lost 0 bases, J lost 4 bases, and 14 bases lay in between. This CDR3 is CASSLGTASPGANVLTF. CDR3 nucleotides: TGTGCCAGCAGCTTGGGGACGGCCTCCCCCGGGGCCAACGTCCTGACTTTC.

This clonotype was observed at least ten times. V and J are TRBV3-1 and TRBJ1-1, with D possibly matching TRBD1 (6 bases). V lost 1 base and J 1 base, leaving 10 bases between the germline ends. Per germline, CDR1 LGHDT and CDR2 YNNKEL (reference sequence). There are 15 residues in the CDR3. CDR3 in amino acids: CASSQAGTPNTEAFF. The CDR3 coding sequence is TGTGCCAGCAGCCAAGCTGGGACACCGAACACTGAAGCTTTCTTT.

This clonotype was detected many times. The chain couples TRBV6-5 to TRBJ2-3; 9 bases match TRBD2. V shed 2 bases and J 4 bases; nucleotides not matched to a gene: 10. Germline-derived CDR1 and CDR2 are MNHEY and SVGAGI. CDR3 length: 17 amino acids. CDR3 sequence reads: CASSYRPWTSVSDTQYF. CDR3 in DNA: TGTGCCAGCAGTTACCGCCCCTGGACTAGCGTCTCAGATACGCAGTATTTT.

The chain recombines TRBV5-1 with TRBJ2-5; TRBD2 matches at 7 bases. The germline V gene encodes CDR1 SGHRS and CDR2 YFSETQ. The V segment lost 4 bases and the J segment 7 bases; nucleotides outside the gene matches: 7. This CDR3 has 13 amino acids. The CDR3 coding sequence is TGCGCCAGCAGCCAGTCAGAGCGGGGGACCCAGTACTTC. As protein: CASSQSERGTQYF.

This clonotype has only a few counts. This chain uses TRBV5-1 with TRBJ2-5, with D perhaps TRBD2 (5 bases). The germline V gene has CDR1 SGHRS and CDR2 YFSETQ. This CDR3 contains 13 residues. V lost 4 bases to trimming and J lost 4 bases, with 11 bases between them. The CDR3 loop reads CASSQDGVETQYF. The CDR3, as DNA: TGCGCCAGCAGCCAGGACGGGGTAGAGACCCAGTACTTC.

This clonotype has a count of ten or more. The rearrangement joins TRBV30 to TRBJ1-2; D uncertain. V shed 0 bases and J shed 7 bases, with 9 bases lying between them. Per the germline V gene, CDR1 is GTSNPN and CDR2 is SVGIG (reference sequence). CDR3 size: 12 residues. The DNA for the CDR3 is TGTGCCTGGAGTGTGAGGGTCTCTGGCTACACCTTC. Its translation: CAWSVRVSGYTF.

The chain links TRBV19 to TRBJ1-2; TRBD1 matches 7 bases. Per germline, CDR1 LNHDA and CDR2 SQIVND (reference sequence). J was trimmed by 4 bases and V by 6 bases; bases with no gene match: 8. This CDR3 has 14 amino acids. CDR3 loop: CASSTRQGPYGYTF. As DNA, the CDR3 is TGTGCCAGTAGCACCAGACAGGGCCCCTATGGCTACACCTTC.

The table lists this clonotype with many counts. This chain uses TRBV3-1 with TRBJ1-1, with TRBD1 identical over 8 bases. Germline assignment: CDR1 LGHDT and CDR2 YNNKEL (reference sequence). This CDR3 has 12 residues. V dropped 4 bases and J dropped 10; count of bases not matched to a gene: 5. The CDR3 coding sequence is TGTGCCAGCAGCCCCAGGGGGCTGAGAGCTTTCTTT. It is translated as CASSPRGLRAFF.

The table lists this clonotype with many counts. This chain links TRBV3-1 with TRBJ1-2; D uncertain. The V end lost 4 bases, the J end lost 2 bases, and 14 bases lay between the germline ends. Per the germline V gene, CDR1 is LGHDT and CDR2 is YNNKEL (reference sequence). The CDR3 runs to 15 residues. CDR3 in DNA: TGTGCCAGCAGCCCCCCACTGATACAAAACTATGGCTACACCTTC. It codes for CASSPPLIQNYGYTF.

Concerning this clonotype: Just one base apart from a much larger clone, this may be a read error. The chain joins TRBV20-1 to TRBJ2-3; TRBD2 aligns across 12 bases. The CDR3 length is 15 residues. With 5 bases clipped from V and 6 bases from J, the junction kept 9 bases outside the gene matches. Germline assignment: CDR1 DFQATT and CDR2 SNEGSKA (reference sequence). CDR3 residues: CSARSSSGGVDTQYF. DNA for the CDR3: TGCAGTGCTCGCTCCTCTAGCGGGGGGGTCGATACGCAGTATTTT.

This clonotype appeared a few times. The rearrangement joins TRBV6-1 to TRBJ1-2; 8 bases map to TRBD1. The CDR3 is 15 amino acids. The J segment lost 1 base and the V segment lost 7 bases, leaving 8 bases of the junction unmatched. Per the germline V gene, CDR1 is MNHNS and CDR2 is SASEGT. CDR3 amino acids: CASTPDRVVNYGYTF. In nucleotides, the CDR3 is TGTGCCAGCACTCCGGACAGGGTAGTTAACTATGGCTACACCTTC.

A few counts support this clonotype. The chain combines TRBV5-6 with TRBJ2-1; D might be TRBD2 (7 bases). CDR3 length: 16 amino acids. Trimming left V 5 bases short and J 5 bases short, with 20 bases between. Germline CDR1 and CDR2: SGHDT and YYEEEE. CDR3 sequence reads: CASRVGGGGHDNEQFF. CDR3 nucleotide sequence: TGTGCCAGCAGAGTGGGGGGGGGGGGCCATGACAATGAGCAGTTCTTC.

This clonotype was recorded only once. V usage is TRBV5-1 and J usage is TRBJ1-1, with D unresolved. Trimming cost V 4 bases and J 0 bases, with 10 bases left between them. The length of the CDR3 is 14 residues. Germline CDR1 is SGHRS and CDR2 is YFSETQ. The CDR3 region has the DNA TGCGCCAGCAGCCCCTGGGTGATGAACACTGAAGCTTTCTTT. Encoded protein: CASSPWVMNTEAFF.

The chain combines TRBV30 with TRBJ2-3; maybe TRBD1 (5 bases). This CDR3 is 14 amino acids long. Germline-derived CDR1 and CDR2 are GTSNPN and SVGIG (reference sequence). The V and J ends lost 5 bases and 3 bases respectively, with 15 bases between them. Here the CDR3 reads CAWDQGYGTDTQYF. CDR3 DNA sequence: TGTGCCTGGGACCAGGGTTATGGAACAGATACGCAGTATTTT.

This clonotype was counted many times. V usage is TRBV3-1 and J usage is TRBJ1-1; D is perhaps TRBD1 (5 bases). CDR1 LGHDT and CDR2 YNNKEL come from the germline V gene (reference sequence). The CDR3 sequence is 15 residues long. The V end was cut by 1 base, the J end by 1 base, with 10 bases between. The CDR3 region has the DNA TGTGCCAGCAGCCAAGGCTGGAGGGGGAACACTGAAGCTTTCTTT. Translated, it gives CASSQGWRGNTEAFF.

Turning to this clonotype: A much larger clone differs from this one at a single base, so this may be a read error. J is TRBJ1-6 and V is TRBV2, with TRBD1 matching 9 bases. The CDR3 contains 13 residues. V lost 6 bases and J lost 11; bases outside the gene matches: 5. Germline V CDR1 and CDR2: SNHLY, FYNNEI. The CDR3 DNA sequence: TGTGCCAGCAGGGGACAGGGCTATCCACCCCTCCACTTT. It codes for CASRGQGYPPLHF. Full variable domain (rest looked up from reference TRBV2 and TRBJ1-6): EPEVTQTPSHQVTQMGQEVILRCVPISNHLYFYWYRQILGQKVEFLVSFYNNEISEKSEIFDDQFSVERPDGSNFTLKIRSTKLEDSAMYFCASRGQGYPPLHFGNGTRLTVT.

This clonotype appeared a few times. This chain connects TRBV12-3 or TRBV12-4 to TRBJ1-6, with 9 bases aligning to TRBD1. J lost 7 bases, V lost 7 bases, and 8 bases had no gene match. There are 15 residues in the CDR3. The CDR3 region has the DNA TGTGCCAGCACCCTAGGGACAGGGTGGAATTCACCCCTCCACTTT. Amino acids: CASTLGTGWNSPLHF.

The sample holds a few counts of this clonotype. The chain joins TRBV15 to TRBJ1-5; D call uncertain. The germline V gene has CDR1 LNHNV and CDR2 YYDKDF (reference sequence). The CDR3 is 16 amino acids. Trimming took 5 bases from V and 3 from J, leaving 17 bases between them. The CDR3 loop is CATSSNRGFNNQPQHF. CDR3 nucleotide sequence: TGTGCCACCAGCTCGAACAGAGGGTTCAACAATCAGCCCCAGCATTTT. The full variable domain, in which reference TRBV15 and TRBJ1-5 provide the parts outside the CDR3, is DAMVIQNPRYQVTQFGKPVTLSCSQTLNHNVMYWYQQKSSQAPKLLFHYYDKDFNNEADTPDNFQSRRPNTSFCFLDIRSPGLGDTAMYLCATSSNRGFNNQPQHFGDGTRLSIL.

This clonotype came up many times. CDR3 bases: TGCGCCAGCAGCTCGAGCCCCAGCGAGACCCAGTACTTC. Translating it yields CASSSSPSETQYF. The chain recombines TRBV4-1 with TRBJ2-5; D remains ambiguous. The germline V and J ends were trimmed by 5 bases and 5 bases, with 12 bases remaining between them. The length of the CDR3 is 13 residues. CDR1 and CDR2 from the germline V gene are MGHRA and YSYEKL.